These 30 T cell receptor beta chains were sequenced from one sample in a study of cytomegalovirus exposure and HLA in healthy donors. 13 Jbeta primers and 60 Vbeta primers were used for the PCR. Measured with immunoSEQ multiplex PCR; TCRdb has only the in-frame clones, and not every one. Among approximately 150,000 clones, approximately 84% were seen once, and the ten largest hold roughly 10%. Sequencing was carried out using PBMCs. These receptors originate from a woman aged 55-70 years in good health and CMV-seropositive.

This clone was picked up a small number of times. This chain joins TRBV19 and TRBJ1-2; D not certain. CDR3 length: 13 amino acids. Germline lookup yields CDR1 LNHDA and CDR2 SQIVND (reference sequence). Trimming took off 1 base at V and 0 bases at J, with 3 bases between the two ends. CDR3 coding DNA: TGTGCCAGTAGTATAGCGGCTAACTATGGCTACACCTTC. Translating gives CASSIAANYGYTF.

This chain uses TRBV9 with TRBJ1-1, with D possibly matching TRBD1 (5 bases). There are 16 residues in the CDR3. The V end lost 2 bases, the J end lost 1 base, and 15 bases lay between the germline ends. Per the germline V gene, CDR1 is SGDLS and CDR2 is YYNGEE. CDR3 bases: TGTGCCAGCAGCGTGGGGCCTGGACCCAGGAACACTGAAGCTTTCTTT. Protein: CASSVGPGPRNTEAFF. Complete variable domain (other parts from reference TRBV9 and TRBJ1-1): DSGVTQTPKHLITATGQRVTLRCSPRSGDLSVYWYQQSLDQGLQFLIQYYNGEERAKGNILERFSAQQFPDLHSELNLSSLELGDSALYFCASSVGPGPRNTEAFFGQGTRLTVV.

V usage is TRBV30 and J usage is TRBJ1-3; D unclear. V lost 2 bases and J 4 bases, leaving 12 bases between the germline ends. The CDR3 is made up of 14 amino acids. Germline V gene lookup returns CDR1 GTSNPN and CDR2 SVGIG (reference sequence). CDR3: CAWSKGGVGNTIYF. CDR3 nucleotide sequence: TGTGCCTGGAGTAAGGGCGGGGTAGGAAACACCATATATTTT. Full variable domain (outside the CDR3, taken from reference TRBV30 and TRBJ1-3): SQTIHQWPATLVQPVGSPLSLECTVEGTSNPNLYWYRQAAGRGLQLLFYSVGIGQISSEVPQNLSASRPQDRQFILSSKKLLLSDSGFYLCAWSKGGVGNTIYFGEGSWLTVV.

The chain uses TRBV29-1 and TRBJ2-7, with 11 bases that match TRBD2. The germline V gene has CDR1 SQVTM and CDR2 ANQGSEA. The CDR3 runs 12 residues. Trimming took 5 bases from V and 6 from J; bases not matched to a gene: 3. The CDR3 protein is CSVTSGSLEQYF. The DNA of the CDR3 is TGCAGCGTTACTAGCGGGAGTCTCGAGCAGTACTTC.

V and J are TRBV5-4 and TRBJ1-2; 8 positions match TRBD1. The CDR3 is 18 amino acids. From germline, CDR1 is SGHNT and CDR2 YYREEE (reference sequence). The ends lost 1 base at V and 4 bases at J; junction bases unmatched: 15. The CDR3 nucleotides are TGTGCCAGCAGCTTGACAGGGGGAGGAGGCATATGGACCTATGGCTACACCTTC. It translates to CASSLTGGGGIWTYGYTF.

This chain uses TRBV28 with TRBJ2-3, with 13 nucleotides matching TRBD2. CDR3 size: 19 residues. Losses at the gene ends were 5 bases for V and 3 bases for J; bases not matched to a gene: 14. The germline V gene has CDR1 MDHEN and CDR2 SYDVKM. The DNA of the CDR3 is TGTGCCAGCAGTGCCGGACTAGCGGGAGTAGGGAGGTGGACAGATACGCAGTATTTT. This gives the protein CASSAGLAGVGRWTDTQYF.

This clone has a single count. CDR3 residues: CASSFGLRGYTF. Written as DNA, the CDR3 is TGTGCCAGCAGCTTCGGTCTCCGGGGTTACACCTTC. The chain combines TRBV7-3 with TRBJ1-2; D not certain. Per germline, CDR1 SGHTA and CDR2 FQGTGA. V was clipped by 3 bases and J by 11 bases, with 13 bases between them. CDR3 length: 12 residues.

This chain joins TRBV2 and TRBJ2-5; D is uncertain. Germline loops: CDR1 SNHLY, CDR2 FYNNEI. The CDR3 extends over 16 amino acids. V was clipped by 3 bases and J by 0 bases, with 14 bases between them. CDR3: CASSDDPDNYQETQYF. Here the CDR3 DNA reads TGTGCCAGCAGTGATGATCCAGATAATTACCAAGAGACCCAGTACTTC.

V usage is TRBV30 and J usage is TRBJ2-5; maybe TRBD2 (5 bases). Germline CDR1 and CDR2: GTSNPN and SVGIG (reference sequence). CDR3 length equals 14 residues. Trimming shortened V by 1 base and J by 5 bases, and 14 bases separated the two germline ends. CDR3 sequence: CAWSAWTLTETQYF. CDR3 coding DNA: TGTGCCTGGAGTGCCTGGACTTTAACGGAGACCCAGTACTTC.

The chain combines TRBV19 with TRBJ2-7; TRBD2 might be the D (6 bases). The germline V gene has CDR1 LNHDA and CDR2 SQIVND (reference sequence). V shed 5 bases and J shed 1 base, with 15 bases lying between them. CDR3 size: 15 residues. The CDR3 sequence is CASSPWTIGSYEQYF. CDR3 nucleotides: TGTGCCAGTAGTCCCTGGACTATAGGGTCCTACGAGCAGTACTTC.

The chain links TRBV7-3 to TRBJ2-2, with D tentatively TRBD2 (7 bases). Per the germline V gene, CDR1 is SGHTA and CDR2 is FQGTGA. Trimming took off 5 bases at V and 7 bases at J, with 17 bases between the two ends. The CDR3 has 15 amino acids. CDR3 amino acids: CASSPHGGRVGELFF. The CDR3 DNA reads TGTGCCAGCAGCCCCCACGGGGGGCGCGTCGGGGAGCTGTTTTTT.

The V gene is TRBV2, the J gene TRBJ2-5; 7 bases align to TRBD1. V lost 7 bases, J lost 1 base, and 3 bases stayed unmatched. CDR1 is SNHLY, CDR2 FYNNEI, per germline. This CDR3 has 13 residues. CDR3 in DNA: TGTGCCAGCAACCGGGACAGCCAAGAGACCCAGTACTTC. Its translation is CASNRDSQETQYF.

This clone was seen just once. The rearrangement joins TRBV28 to TRBJ2-6; 7 bases agree with TRBD1. The CDR3 extends over 17 amino acids. Germline CDR1 reads MDHEN; CDR2 reads SYDVKM. The J segment lost 0 bases and the V segment lost 5 bases, leaving 7 bases of the junction unmatched. The CDR3 reads CASSTSGQNSGANVLTF. CDR3 in DNA: TGTGCCAGCAGTACCTCGGGACAGAACTCTGGGGCCAACGTCCTGACTTTC.

This chain links TRBV4-3 with TRBJ2-3; 9 bases are shared with TRBD2. Germline-derived CDR1 and CDR2 are LGHNA and YSLEER. Germline trimming cut 0 bases from V and 0 bases from J; bases unmatched to any gene: 4. The CDR3 covers 17 residues. The CDR3 sequence: CASSQDRTSGSTDTQYF. CDR3 DNA: TGCGCCAGCAGCCAAGATAGAACTAGCGGGAGCACAGATACGCAGTATTTT.

J is TRBJ1-4 and V is TRBV5-1; unclear D gene. V shed 2 bases and J shed 7 bases, with 12 bases lying between them. This CDR3 is 14 amino acids long. The germline CDR1 and CDR2 sequences are SGHRS and YFSETQ. CDR3 DNA: TGCGCCAGCAGCTTACCGGGTGTAGGTGAAAAACTGTTTTTT. Its translation: CASSLPGVGEKLFF.

CDR3 DNA: TGTGCCAGCAGCTTACTTCAGGGCTCGAGCTCCTACGAGCAGTACTTC. Its protein product is CASSLLQGSSSYEQYF. The chain links TRBV13 to TRBJ2-7, with D tentatively TRBD1 (5 bases). The CDR3 is made up of 16 amino acids. Trimming pared 2 bases from V and 0 bases from J, leaving 14 bases between. Germline CDR1 PRHDT, CDR2 FYEKMQ (reference sequence).

The V and J genes are TRBV5-4 and TRBJ2-2, with TRBD2 identical over 9 bases. From germline, CDR1 is SGHNT and CDR2 YYREEE (reference sequence). The J segment lost 6 bases and the V segment lost 4 bases, leaving 10 bases of the junction unmatched. This CDR3 is built from 16 residues. The CDR3 spells CASSPVAGDPSGELFF. The DNA of the CDR3 is TGTGCCAGCAGCCCAGTAGCGGGAGATCCCTCCGGGGAGCTGTTTTTT.

The CDR3 coding sequence is TGTGCCAGCAGCTTAGGGGGGACAGCACAAGAGACCCAGTACTTC. The encoded protein is CASSLGGTAQETQYF. V and J are TRBV7-9 and TRBJ2-5, with 7 positions matching TRBD1. V trimming: 1 base; J trimming: 2 bases; junction bases outside the gene matches: 4. Germline CDR1 reads SEHNR; CDR2 reads FQNEAQ (reference sequence). This CDR3 is 15 amino acids long.

The CDR3 DNA reads as TGTGCCAGCAGCGTAGGTGGCAGCGTCTCTGGAAACACCATATATTTT. Amino acid sequence: CASSVGGSVSGNTIYF. The V gene is TRBV9, the J gene TRBJ1-3; no clear D gene. The V gene lost 0 bases and the J gene lost 0 bases, with 10 bases spanning the gap. The germline gives CDR1 SGDLS, CDR2 YYNGEE. The CDR3 runs 16 residues.

The CDR3 nucleotides read TGTGCCAGCAGCTCCGACACATCTCAGGAGCAGTACTTC. It encodes CASSSDTSQEQYF. V and J are TRBV5-6 and TRBJ2-7, with no clear D. V lost 3 bases to trimming and J lost 7 bases, with 14 bases between them. This CDR3 has 13 residues. The germline V gene has CDR1 SGHDT and CDR2 YYEEEE.

This clone was seen only once. The chain couples TRBV14 to TRBJ2-5; D is uncertain. The V and J ends lost 2 bases and 7 bases respectively, with 8 bases between them. The germline CDR1 and CDR2 sequences are SGHDN and FVKESK. The CDR3 length is 12 residues. This CDR3 reads CASSQRRATQYF. The CDR3 nucleotides are TGTGCCAGCAGCCAACGAAGAGCGACCCAGTACTTC.

This chain connects TRBV6-5 to TRBJ2-7; no definite D call. Germline V lookup: CDR1 MNHEY, CDR2 SVGAGI. Trimming shortened V by 5 bases and J by 3 bases, and 11 bases separated the two germline ends. This CDR3 has 13 amino acids. The CDR3 bases are TGTGCCAGCAGTCGAACAGTGGGCTACGAGCAGTACTTC. It specifies CASSRTVGYEQYF.

This clone is a singleton in its sample. This chain connects TRBV4-1 to TRBJ1-5; maybe TRBD1 (5 bases). From germline, CDR1 is MGHRA and CDR2 YSYEKL. The CDR3 is 14 amino acids. The ends were cut back, 4 bases at V and 7 bases at J, with 14 bases in the middle. For the CDR3, the DNA is TGCGCCAGCAGCCTTGGGCAGGGAGGCCAGCCCCAGCATTTT. It translates to CASSLGQGGQPQHF.

This sequence joins TRBV4-1 and TRBJ1-2, with D unresolved. Deletions cut 1 base from V and 7 bases from J, with 13 bases between. Germline V CDR1 and CDR2: MGHRA, YSYEKL. There are 14 residues in the CDR3. The CDR3 is CASSQGAAVSGYTF. CDR3 coding DNA: TGCGCCAGCAGCCAAGGAGCGGCGGTGTCTGGCTACACCTTC.

The J gene is TRBJ1-2, the V gene TRBV7-2; 7 bases align to TRBD1. Germline CDR1 is SGHTA and CDR2 is FQGNSA. There are 15 residues in the CDR3. Unmatched junction bases numbered 12, after V lost 1 base and J lost 10 bases. The CDR3 reads CASSLVGQTGEPYTF. In DNA, the CDR3 is TGTGCCAGCAGCTTAGTGGGACAGACCGGTGAGCCCTACACCTTC.

This sequence joins TRBV6-6 and TRBJ1-1; possibly TRBD1 for D (5 bases). V lost 6 bases, J lost 1 base, and 12 bases lay in between. The CDR3 has 14 amino acids. Germline CDR1 reads MNHNY; CDR2 reads SVGAGI (reference sequence). CDR3 coding DNA: TGTGCCAGCAGCACCGGACAACCGAACACTGAAGCTTTCTTT. Translated: CASSTGQPNTEAFF.

V is TRBV7-2 and J is TRBJ2-7; 9 nucleotides agree with TRBD2. Trimming cost V 4 bases and J 7 bases; bases outside gene matches: 14. Per the germline V gene, CDR1 is SGHTA and CDR2 is FQGNSA. The CDR3 runs 16 residues. The chain's CDR3 is CASSWALAGVTGEQYF. CDR3 sequence (DNA): TGTGCCAGCAGCTGGGCTTTAGCGGGAGTAACGGGGGAGCAGTACTTC.

The J gene is TRBJ2-1, the V gene TRBV5-1; 7 positions match TRBD2. CDR1 is SGHRS, CDR2 YFSETQ, per germline. The ends lost 0 bases at V and 4 bases at J; junction bases unmatched: 4. There are 15 residues in the CDR3. As DNA, the CDR3 is TGCGCCAGCAGCTTGGCTAGCGGAGGGTACAATGAGCAGTTCTTC. This sequence encodes CASSLASGGYNEQFF.

The V gene is TRBV5-8, the J gene TRBJ2-7; TRBD2 matches at 9 bases. Germline CDR1 is SGHTS and CDR2 is YDEGEE. CDR3 length: 17 amino acids. The junction had 12 bases not matched to a gene; V was cut back by 0 bases and J by 5 bases. This CDR3 is CASSLVPWREGVDEQYF. The DNA for the CDR3 is TGTGCCAGCAGCTTGGTCCCCTGGCGGGAGGGCGTCGACGAGCAGTACTTC.

The chain has TRBV4-2 and TRBJ2-5, with 7 bases aligning to TRBD1. CDR1 LGHNA and CDR2 YNFKEQ come from the germline V gene. The CDR3 extends over 15 amino acids. V was clipped by 2 bases and J by 1 base; unmatched bases: 4. This CDR3 is CASSQPGQLQETQYF. The CDR3 coding sequence is TGTGCCAGCAGCCAACCGGGACAGCTCCAAGAGACCCAGTACTTC.